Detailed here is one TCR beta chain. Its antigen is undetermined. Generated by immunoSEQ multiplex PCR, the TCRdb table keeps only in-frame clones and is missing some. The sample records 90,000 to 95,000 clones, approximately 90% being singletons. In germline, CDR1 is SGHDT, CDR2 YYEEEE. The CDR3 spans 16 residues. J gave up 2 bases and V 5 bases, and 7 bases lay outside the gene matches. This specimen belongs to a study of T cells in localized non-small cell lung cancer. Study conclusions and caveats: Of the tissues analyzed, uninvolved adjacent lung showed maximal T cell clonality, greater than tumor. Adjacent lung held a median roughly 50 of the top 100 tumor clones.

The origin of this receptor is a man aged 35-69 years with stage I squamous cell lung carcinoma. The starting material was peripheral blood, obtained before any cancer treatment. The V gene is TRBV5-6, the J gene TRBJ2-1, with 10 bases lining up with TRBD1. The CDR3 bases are TGTGCCAGCAGGGCGGACGACAGGGGGCCCTACAATGAGCAGTTCTTC. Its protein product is CASRADDRGPYNEQFF.